Listed below are T cell receptor beta chains from one sample, sequenced in a study of blood T cells in healthy people across ages. TCRdb reprocessed the 5' RACE reads with MiXCR, giving one entry per CDR3 protein. The table lists some 1.5 million distinct CDR3 sequences, roughly 27% of them singletons. Sample: blood. The source is a woman in her thirties in good health. Both conserved end residues are part of each CDR3. A D gene is named only where the DNA matches it firmly. Size tells how often a clone was seen (once, few, many) or the class of an expanded clone, and some rows leave it out.

CDR3nt,CDR3aa,v_gene,d_gene,j_gene,abundance
TGTGCCATCAGGGCCAGGACAGTTGACACTGAAGCTTTCTTT,CAIRARTVDTEAFF,TRBV10-3,-,TRBJ1-1,-
TGTGCCAGCAGCCAGGACTATGACAGGGGCAATCAGCCCCAGCATTTT,CASSQDYDRGNQPQHF,TRBV4-2,TRBD1,TRBJ1-5,few
TGTGCCAGCAGTTCTGGGGAATCCCCCTACAAGCAGTACTTC,CASSSGESPYKQYF,TRBV28,-,TRBJ2-7,once
TGTGCCAGCAGTACGACAGTTGTTGCTTTCTTT,CASSTTVVAFF,TRBV12-3/TRBV12-4,-,TRBJ1-1,few
TGCGCCAGCTCTTCCGGGGGGCGCGGGGTGAACACTGAAGCTTTCTTT,CASSSGGRGVNTEAFF,TRBV5-1,-,TRBJ1-1,few
TGTGCCAGCAGTTTAGCTTTAACTCAGCCCCAGCATTTT,CASSLALTQPQHF,TRBV12-3/TRBV12-4,-,TRBJ1-5,few
TGCAGTGCTAGCGGGCAGTCAGATACGCAGTATTTT,CSASGQSDTQYF,TRBV20-1,-,TRBJ2-3,-
TGTGCCAGCAGTGAAGCGGTCGTAAGGGGGGCCGAGCAGTTCTTC,CASSEAVVRGAEQFF,TRBV2,-,TRBJ2-1,few
TGCAGCGCCGGGACTCTTGCCTCCGCCTACGAGCAGTACTTC,CSAGTLASAYEQYF,TRBV29-1,-,TRBJ2-7,-
TGTGCCATCAGCCGGACAGGGGGAGGCTATGGCTACACCTTC,CAISRTGGGYGYTF,TRBV10-3,TRBD1,TRBJ1-2,many
TGCAGTGCCGAGGGGTCTAGCCGTGACAATGAGCAGTTCTTC,CSAEGSSRDNEQFF,TRBV20-1,-,TRBJ2-1,many
TGTGCCAGCAGCTCTCAGGTCACTAGCTACGAGCAGTACTTC,CASSSQVTSYEQYF,TRBV11-2,-,TRBJ2-7,few
TGCAGCGTTGAGCGGAGAACTCACACTGAAGCTTTCTTT,CSVERRTHTEAFF,TRBV29-1,-,TRBJ1-1,-
TGTGCCAGCAGTGAGGCAGGGGTACGATATGGCTACACCTTC,CASSEAGVRYGYTF,TRBV2,-,TRBJ1-2,-
TGCAGTGCTAGAGGAACAACCAGGGCCAATCAGCCCCAGCATTTT,CSARGTTRANQPQHF,TRBV20-1,-,TRBJ1-5,few
TGTGCCAGCAGTTTTAGCCATACAGCTAATCAGCCCCAGCATTTT,CASSFSHTANQPQHF,TRBV28,-,TRBJ1-5,-
TGCGCCAGCAGCCAAGACAGAACACACACTGAAGCTTTCTTT,CASSQDRTHTEAFF,TRBV4-1,-,TRBJ1-1,-
TGCGCCAGCAGCTTGGCGACAGGGATGAATGAGCAGTTCTTC,CASSLATGMNEQFF,TRBV5-1,TRBD1,TRBJ2-1,few
TGCGCCAGCAGCTTGGGGGAATCGAGGGGTGAGACCCAGTACTTC,CASSLGESRGETQYF,TRBV5-1,-,TRBJ2-5,many
TGCGCCAGCAGCTTGGTAGGACAGGGGGTTAGCGAGCAGTACTTC,CASSLVGQGVSEQYF,TRBV5-1,TRBD1,TRBJ2-7,-
TGCGCCAGCAGCTCGGGGGGACACCCTAATTTCAATGAGCAGTTCTTC,CASSSGGHPNFNEQFF,TRBV5-1,-,TRBJ2-1,many
TGCAGTGCTAGAGAGGAGCGATACACAGATACGCAGTATTTT,CSAREERYTDTQYF,TRBV20-1,-,TRBJ2-3,-
TGTGCCAGCTCACCAGGACAGACTCGTGGCGTGCAGTACTTC,CASSPGQTRGVQYF,TRBV18,-,TRBJ2-7,few
TGTGCCAGCAGTCCTTACAGGGGTGGAGAGACCCAGTACTTC,CASSPYRGGETQYF,TRBV6-5,TRBD1,TRBJ2-5,many
TGTGCCAGCAGCCTTGGGGGACAGGTAGAATACGAGCAGTACTTC,CASSLGGQVEYEQYF,TRBV6-5,TRBD1,TRBJ2-7,-
TGCGCCAGCAGCCCGGTAGCGGGAGGGTTTGAGCAGTTCTTC,CASSPVAGGFEQFF,TRBV5-1,TRBD2,TRBJ2-1,once
TGTGCCTGGAGTTTCGAAGGGCCCCAGCATTTT,CAWSFEGPQHF,TRBV30,-,TRBJ1-5,few